Sequencing of this T cell receptor (beta chain) was carried out in a study of cytomegalovirus exposure and HLA in healthy donors. Study-wide background: Early release data held about 92 million unique TCRs from HLA-typed donors. General study results and limits: Presence/absence analyses treated sequencing depth as roughly uniform across donors.

Both 60 Vbeta primers and 13 Jbeta primers went into the PCR. Repertoires were generated with immunoSEQ multiplex PCR, while TCRdb's copy carries only in-frame clones and drops some. The top ten clones hold 6.9% of a sample with about 73,000 clones, under 70% of them seen once. This clone came up a few times. Its specificity is unknown. Looked up from germline, CDR1 is MNHNS and CDR2 is SASEGT. Trimming cost V 3 bases and J 8 bases, with 8 bases left between them. The CDR3 contains 13 residues. The sequenced sample was PBMCs. The sequence derives from a woman aged 50 to 65 in good health and CMV-seropositive. The V call is TRBV6-1, the J call TRBJ1-6, with D unresolved. CDR3 residues: CASSDETDSPLHF. CDR3 bases: TGTGCCAGCAGTGACGAAACGGATTCACCCCTCCACTTT.